One and the same sample provided the 2 T cell receptor beta chains below, sequenced in a study of vaccination and CD4 T cells after COVID-19. Cultured CD4+ T-cell DNA underwent Oncomine TCR Beta short-read sequencing. One entry per CDR3 protein results from TCRdb running MiXCR on the PCR reads. The table shows hundreds of distinct CDR3 sequences, with around 7.6% occurring only once. The treatment denotes: approximately nine-day PBMC culture with coronavirus spike peptide pools or control peptides (ViraFEST assay). From the unexposed donor, CD4+ T cells were collected ahead of the COVID-19 pandemic (2011-2018). Their specific antigens are unknown. Sequencing input: CD4+ T cells from blood, cultured in vitro. All receptors derive from a human donor in good health.

This clonotype is judged large. The gene calls are TRBV27 and TRBJ1-5; tentative D call: TRBD1 (6 bases). Trimming pared 9 bases from V and 3 bases from J, leaving 15 bases between. Per the germline V gene, CDR1 is MNHEY and CDR2 is SMNVEV (reference sequence). The length of the CDR3 is 14 residues. CDR3: CASSQDRANQPQHF. The CDR3 nucleotides read TGTGCCAGTTCCCAGGACAGAGCCAATCAGCCCCAGCATTTT.

By proportion, this clonotype is large. The V gene is TRBV2, the J gene TRBJ1-2; D gene unclear. The CDR3 has 11 amino acids. From germline, CDR1 is SNHLY and CDR2 FYNNEI. The germline V and J ends were trimmed by 3 bases and 9 bases, with 8 bases remaining between them. CDR3 DNA: TGTGCCAGCAGTGACGACCAGAGCTACACCTTC. It yields the protein CASSDDQSYTF.